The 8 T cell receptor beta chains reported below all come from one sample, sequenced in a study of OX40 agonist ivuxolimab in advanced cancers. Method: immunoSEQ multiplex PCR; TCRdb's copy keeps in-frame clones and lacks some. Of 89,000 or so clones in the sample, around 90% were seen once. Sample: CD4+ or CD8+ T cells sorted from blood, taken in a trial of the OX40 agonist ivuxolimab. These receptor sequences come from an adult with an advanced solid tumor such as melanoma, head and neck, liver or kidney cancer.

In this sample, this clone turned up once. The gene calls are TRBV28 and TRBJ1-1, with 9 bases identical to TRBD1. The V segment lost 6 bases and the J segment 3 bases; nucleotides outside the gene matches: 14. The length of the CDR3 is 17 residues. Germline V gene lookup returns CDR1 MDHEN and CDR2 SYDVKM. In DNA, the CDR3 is TGTGCCAGCAGGCGATTTCCGGGACAGGGAAGTGACACTGAAGCTTTCTTT. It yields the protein CASRRFPGQGSDTEAFF.

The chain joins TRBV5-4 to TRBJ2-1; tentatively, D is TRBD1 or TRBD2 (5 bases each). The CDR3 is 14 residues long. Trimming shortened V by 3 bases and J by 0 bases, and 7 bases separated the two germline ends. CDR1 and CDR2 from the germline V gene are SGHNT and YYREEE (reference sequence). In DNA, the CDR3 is TGTGCCAGCAGCTCCGGGACCTCCTACAATGAGCAGTTCTTC. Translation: CASSSGTSYNEQFF.

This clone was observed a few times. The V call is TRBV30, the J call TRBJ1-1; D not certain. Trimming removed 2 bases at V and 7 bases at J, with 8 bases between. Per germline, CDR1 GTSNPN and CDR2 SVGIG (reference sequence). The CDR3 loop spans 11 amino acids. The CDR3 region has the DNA TGTGCCTGGAGTAGTAGAGATGAAGCTTTCTTT. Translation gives CAWSSRDEAFF.

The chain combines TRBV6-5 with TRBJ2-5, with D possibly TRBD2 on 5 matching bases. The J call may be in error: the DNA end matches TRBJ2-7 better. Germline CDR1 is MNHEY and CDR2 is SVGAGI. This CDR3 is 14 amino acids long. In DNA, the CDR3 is TGTGCCAGCAGTTACGGCATACGGGACTACGAGCAGTACTTC. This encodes CASSYGIRDYEQYF.

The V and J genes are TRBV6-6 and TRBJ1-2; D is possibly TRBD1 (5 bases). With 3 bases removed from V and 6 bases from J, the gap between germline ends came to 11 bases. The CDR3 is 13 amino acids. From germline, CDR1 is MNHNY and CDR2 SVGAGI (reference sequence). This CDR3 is CASSYVGADGYTF. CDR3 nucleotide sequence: TGTGCCAGCAGTTATGTTGGGGCCGATGGCTACACCTTC.

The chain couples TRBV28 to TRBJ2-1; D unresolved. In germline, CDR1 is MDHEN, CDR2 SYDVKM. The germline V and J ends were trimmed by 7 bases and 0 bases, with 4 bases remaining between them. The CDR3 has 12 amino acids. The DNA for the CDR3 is TGTGCCAGCACGGGCTCCTACAATGAGCAGTTCTTC. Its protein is CASTGSYNEQFF.

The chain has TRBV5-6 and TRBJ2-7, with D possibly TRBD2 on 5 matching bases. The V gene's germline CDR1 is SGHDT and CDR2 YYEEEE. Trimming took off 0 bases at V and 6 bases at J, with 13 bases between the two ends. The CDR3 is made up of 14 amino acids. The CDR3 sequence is CASSLAGSSREQYF. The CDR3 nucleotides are TGTGCCAGCAGCTTGGCTGGGAGCTCACGCGAGCAGTACTTC.

The CDR3 loop is CAISESGGSGYEQYF. The CDR3 DNA follows: TGTGCCATCAGTGAGTCGGGCGGGAGCGGTTACGAGCAGTACTTC. The chain links TRBV10-3 to TRBJ2-7, with TRBD2 matching 7 bases. The germline V gene has CDR1 ENHRY and CDR2 SYGVKD. The CDR3 is 15 amino acids. V lost 0 bases and J lost 4; bases outside the gene matches: 6.